Shown below are 10 T cell receptor beta chains from a single sample sequenced in a study of cytomegalovirus exposure and HLA in healthy donors. Libraries were prepared by immunoSEQ multiplex PCR; TCRdb keeps only in-frame clonotypes and omits some of them. The sample lists roughly 150,000 clones, 89% occurring once. What was sequenced was PBMCs. The receptor set was obtained from a man aged 18 to 29 in good health and CMV-seropositive.

The gene calls are TRBV28 and TRBJ2-1; TRBD2 is a possible D gene (6 bases). The CDR3 runs to 15 residues. Germline CDR1 is MDHEN and CDR2 is SYDVKM. Trimming shortened V by 6 bases and J by 6 bases, and 18 bases separated the two germline ends. The CDR3 sequence is CASSSTEGLGNEQFF. The CDR3 nucleotides are TGTGCCAGCAGCTCCACGGAGGGTTTGGGCAATGAGCAGTTCTTC.

The chain recombines TRBV4-1 with TRBJ2-1, with 10 bases identical to TRBD1. The germline gives CDR1 MGHRA, CDR2 YSYEKL. The J segment lost 15 bases and the V segment lost 1 base, leaving 6 bases of the junction unmatched. The CDR3 extends over 13 amino acids. The CDR3 DNA reads as TGCGCCAGCAGCCAAGCCGCGGGGGACAGGGGGTTCTTC. Its translation is CASSQAAGDRGFF.

This chain connects TRBV5-1 to TRBJ2-1; 11 nucleotides align to TRBD1. The CDR3 runs 15 residues. Germline CDR1 reads SGHRS; CDR2 reads YFSETQ. V was pared by 2 bases and J by 6 bases, with 4 bases of the junction left unmatched. The CDR3, as DNA: TGCGCCAGCAGCTTCGGGACAGGGGGTTCCAATGAGCAGTTCTTC. This sequence encodes CASSFGTGGSNEQFF. The complete variable domain, with remaining parts taken from reference TRBV5-1 and TRBJ2-1, reads KAGVTQTPRYLIKTRGQQVTLSCSPISGHRSVSWYQQTPGQGLQFLFEYFSETQRNKGNFPGRFSGRQFSNSRSEMNVSTLELGDSALYLCASSFGTGGSNEQFFGPGTRLTVL.

The chain recombines TRBV19 with TRBJ2-7; 10 bases match TRBD1. V lost 4 bases, J lost 5 bases, and 5 bases stayed unmatched. The CDR3 is made up of 14 amino acids. Germline CDR1 is LNHDA and CDR2 is SQIVND (reference sequence). CDR3 DNA: TGTGCCAGTAGTACGTACGGGACAGGGGACGAGCAGTACTTC. It translates to CASSTYGTGDEQYF.

The chain carries TRBV9 and TRBJ1-3; the D gene is possibly TRBD1 (5 bases). Germline values: CDR1 SGDLS, CDR2 YYNGEE. CDR3 length: 15 residues. V gave up 0 bases and J gave up 9 bases, with 16 bases separating them. The DNA of the CDR3 is TGTGCCAGCAGCGTAGAAGGAGGGAGAGGGGCCACCATATATTTT. It translates to CASSVEGGRGATIYF.

The chain carries TRBV5-4 and TRBJ2-3; D ambiguous. This CDR3 comprises 16 residues. In germline, CDR1 is SGHNT, CDR2 YYREEE (reference sequence). V lost 1 base to trimming and J lost 0 bases, with 12 bases between them. The CDR3: CASSLSIPRSTDTQYF. CDR3 nucleotide sequence: TGTGCCAGCAGCTTGTCGATACCGCGTAGCACAGATACGCAGTATTTT. The variable domain in full, completed from reference TRBV5-4 and TRBJ2-3, reads ETGVTQSPTHLIKTRGQQVTLRCSSQSGHNTVSWYQQALGQGPQFIFQYYREEENGRGNFPPRFSGLQFPNYSSELNVNALELDDSALYLCASSLSIPRSTDTQYFGPGTRLTVL.

The V and J genes are TRBV4-1 and TRBJ2-7; 9 bases agree with TRBD2. CDR3 length equals 16 residues. The trim removed 0 bases at V and 2 bases at J, leaving 5 bases unmatched. Germline CDR1 reads MGHRA; CDR2 reads YSYEKL. CDR3 sequence (DNA): TGCGCCAGCAGCCAAGAAGAGCGGGAGGTCACCTACGAGCAGTACTTC. It codes for CASSQEEREVTYEQYF.

J is TRBJ2-1 and V is TRBV12-1; TRBD2 reflects the table's D call only, with no check against the DNA. TRBV12-1 corresponds to a pseudogene. The CDR3 totals 18 residues. The CDR3 loop is CASSFEGGGSASYNEQFF. Written as DNA, the CDR3 is TGTGCCAGCAGCTTTGAGGGGGGCGGGAGTGCATCCTACAATGAGCAGTTCTTC.

The rearrangement links TRBV14 to TRBJ2-7, with 13 bases that match TRBD2. V shed 4 bases and J 5 bases; nucleotides not matched to a gene: 2. Looked up from germline, CDR1 is SGHDN and CDR2 is FVKESK. The CDR3 has 14 residues. CDR3 in DNA: TGTGCCAGCAGCCGGACTAGCGGGAGAAACGAGCAGTACTTC. Protein product: CASSRTSGRNEQYF.

This chain uses TRBV6-1 with TRBJ2-7; 8 nucleotides agree with TRBD1. V dropped 7 bases and J dropped 3; count of bases not matched to a gene: 8. Germline V gives CDR1 MNHNS, CDR2 SASEGT. This CDR3 spans 14 amino acids. Written as DNA, the CDR3 is TGTGCCAGCAACCGATCAGGGGGCGACTACGAGCAGTACTTC. Translating gives CASNRSGGDYEQYF.